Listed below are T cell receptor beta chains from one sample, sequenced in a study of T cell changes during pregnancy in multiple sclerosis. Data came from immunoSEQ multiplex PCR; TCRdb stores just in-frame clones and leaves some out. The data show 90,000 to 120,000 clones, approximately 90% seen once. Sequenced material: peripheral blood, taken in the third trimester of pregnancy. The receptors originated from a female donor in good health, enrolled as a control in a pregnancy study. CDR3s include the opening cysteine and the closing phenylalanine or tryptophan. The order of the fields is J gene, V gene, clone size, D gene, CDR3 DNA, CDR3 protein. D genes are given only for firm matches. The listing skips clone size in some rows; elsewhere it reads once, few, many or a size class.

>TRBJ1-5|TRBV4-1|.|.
TGCGCCAGCAGCCAAGCCGGAGACAATCAGCCCCAGCATTTT
CASSQAGDNQPQHF
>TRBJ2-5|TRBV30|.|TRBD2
TGTGCCTGCACTAGGGCGGGGGGGCCGTTGGAGACCCAGTACTTC
CACTRAGGPLETQYF
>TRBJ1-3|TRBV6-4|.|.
TGTGCCAGCAGTGGTCCCACTACGTCCTCTGGAAACACCATATATTTT
CASSGPTTSSGNTIYF
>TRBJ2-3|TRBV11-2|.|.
TGTGCCAGCAGCTTGGGCTTAGAGGGTACAGATACGCAGTATTTT
CASSLGLEGTDTQYF
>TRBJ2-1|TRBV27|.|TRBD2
TGTGCCAGCAGTTTAAATGTCGGTAGCGGGGGAGACAATGAGCAGTTCTTC
CASSLNVGSGGDNEQFF
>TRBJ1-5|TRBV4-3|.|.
TGCGCCAGCAGCCCAGGTTCGCGCGATCAGCCCCAGCATTTT
CASSPGSRDQPQHF
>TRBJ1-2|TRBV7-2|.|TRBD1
TGTGCCAGCAGCTTACAGGGGGCGGACTATGGCTACACCTTC
CASSLQGADYGYTF
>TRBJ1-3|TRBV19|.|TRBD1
TGTGCCAGTAGCTCCTCCGGGACAGGAAAAGGAAACACCATATATTTT
CASSSSGTGKGNTIYF
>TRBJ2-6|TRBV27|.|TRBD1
TGTGCCAGCAAACCGACAGGGATTTACTCTGGGGCCAACGTCCTGACTTTC
CASKPTGIYSGANVLTF
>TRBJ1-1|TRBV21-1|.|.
TGTGCCAGCAGCAAATCTGGTGGGCAGGGGACGGCCTGGGGGACTGAAGCTTTCTTT
CASSKSGGQGTAWGTEAFF
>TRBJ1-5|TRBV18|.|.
TGTGCCAGCTCACCCGGGACCTCTCAGGGGCAGCCCCAGCATTTT
CASSPGTSQGQPQHF
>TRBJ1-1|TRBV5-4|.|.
TGTGCCAGCAGCTTGGCGGGTAGTGAAGCTTTCTTT
CASSLAGSEAFF
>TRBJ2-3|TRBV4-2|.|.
TGTGCCAGCAGCCAAGAGATACAGGGTAAAGATACGCAGTATTTT
CASSQEIQGKDTQYF
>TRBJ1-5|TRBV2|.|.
TGTGCCAGCTGTACTCAGGGGTATCAGCCCCAGCATTTT
CASCTQGYQPQHF
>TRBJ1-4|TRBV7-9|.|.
TGTGCCAGCAGCCTCGACAGAGACCGTGAAAAACTGTTTTTT
CASSLDRDREKLFF
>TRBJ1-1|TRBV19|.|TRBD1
TGTGCCAGTATCCCGGACAGGGTGGACACTGAAGCTTTCTTT
CASIPDRVDTEAFF
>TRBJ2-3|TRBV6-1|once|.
TGTGCCAGCAGTGAAGCTTTCGGGACAGATACGCAGTATTTT
CASSEAFGTDTQYF
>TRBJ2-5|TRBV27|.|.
TGTGCCAGCAAAGGACTGAAAGAGACCCAGTACTTC
CASKGLKETQYF
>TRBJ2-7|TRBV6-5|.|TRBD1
TGTGCCAGCAGTTCGTCCGGGACAGGGTCCCACGAGCAGTACTTC
CASSSSGTGSHEQYF
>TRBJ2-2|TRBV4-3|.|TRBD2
TGCGCCAGCAGCCGGACTAGCGGGGGCCCCTACGGGGAGCTGTTTTTT
CASSRTSGGPYGELFF
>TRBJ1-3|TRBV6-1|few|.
TGTGCCAGCATTAGAACAGGAGCCATATATTTT
CASIRTGAIYF
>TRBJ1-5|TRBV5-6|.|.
TGTGCCAGCAGCCGATCGCGGGGGCAGCCCCAGCATTTT
CASSRSRGQPQHF
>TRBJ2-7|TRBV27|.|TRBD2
TGTGCCAGCAGTACTCAACTAGCGGGGGCGTACGAGCAGTACTTC
CASSTQLAGAYEQYF
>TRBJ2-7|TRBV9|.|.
TGTGCCAGCAGCGTAGAAGGGGGACGGGGCGAGCAGTACTTC
CASSVEGGRGEQYF
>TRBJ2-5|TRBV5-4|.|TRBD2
TGTGCCAGCAGCTTAAATCGGGGGGGGCGGCAAGAGACCCAGTACTTC
CASSLNRGGRQETQYF
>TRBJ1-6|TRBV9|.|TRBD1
TGTGCCAGCAGCTCCCGGACAGGGCCCCCTAATTCACCCCTCCACTTT
CASSSRTGPPNSPLHF
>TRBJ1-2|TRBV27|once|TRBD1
TGTGCCAGCAGGTTACAGGGGGTTAACTATGGCTACACCTTC
CASRLQGVNYGYTF
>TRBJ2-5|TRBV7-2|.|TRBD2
TGTGCCAGCAGCGAAATGGTCGGACTAGCCCCTTACATAGGGACCCAGTACTTC
CASSEMVGLAPYIGTQYF
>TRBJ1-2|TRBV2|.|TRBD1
TGTGCCAGCAGTGCAGCCCCGGGACAGGGTTACACCTTC
CASSAAPGQGYTF
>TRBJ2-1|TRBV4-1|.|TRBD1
TGCGCCAGCAGCCAGTCCCGGGACAGGGTCAATGAGCAGTTCTTC
CASSQSRDRVNEQFF
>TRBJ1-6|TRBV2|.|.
TGTGCCAGCAGTGGACAGGCTGGGGGATCACCCCTCCACTTT
CASSGQAGGSPLHF